Given below is one T cell receptor (beta chain) in context. Its antigen is unknown. TCRdb's table, derived via immunoSEQ multiplex PCR, lists solely in-frame clones and lacks some. In the table there are about 24,000 clones, more than 85% of which are singletons. These data belong to a study of T cells in localized non-small cell lung cancer. Study-level findings and limits: Compared with tumor, uninvolved adjacent lung displayed greater T cell clonality, ranking highest overall. Adjacent lung tissue had a median 57 of the top 100 clones found in the tumor. Higher adjacent-lung clonality was associated with shorter survival.

Trimming took 1 base from V and 6 from J, leaving 7 bases between them. This CDR3 is 13 amino acids long. Germline V gene sequence: CDR1 SGHTA, CDR2 FQGTGA. The sample in question was peripheral blood, obtained before any cancer treatment. The rearrangement links TRBV7-3 to TRBJ2-1, with D hard to call. This clonotype was obtained from a man aged 40 to 69 with stage III squamous cell lung carcinoma. CDR3 nucleotides: TGTGCCAGCAGCTTAAGTAGGGCCAATGAGCAGTTCTTC. Translating it yields CASSLSRANEQFF.